Presented here are 8 T cell receptor beta chains from one specimen sequenced in a study of blood T cell repertoires in COVID-19. Generated by immunoSEQ multiplex PCR, the TCRdb table keeps only in-frame clones and is missing some. Counted here are hundreds of thousands of clones, around nine tenths occurring once; the ten biggest clones make up roughly 6.4%. Material: peripheral blood. These receptors all come from a man aged 55 to 70 who had recovered from COVID-19.

The rearrangement joins TRBV23-1 to TRBJ1-1, with D unclear. TRBV23-1 counts as an open reading frame of uncertain function. The V end lost 11 bases, the J end lost 5 bases, and 15 bases lay between the germline ends. This CDR3 is built from 12 residues. The CDR3 loop reads CAVTRGKTEAFF. For the CDR3, the DNA is TGCGCCGTCACACGGGGAAAAACTGAAGCTTTCTTT.

This chain joins TRBV4-2 and TRBJ2-3, with D unresolved. Germline loops: CDR1 LGHNA, CDR2 YNFKEQ. Deletions cut 0 bases from V and 4 bases from J, with 8 bases between. CDR3 length equals 14 residues. The CDR3, as DNA: TGTGCCAGCAGCCAAGATGATGGGCCAGATACGCAGTATTTT. It codes for CASSQDDGPDTQYF.

V gene TRBV7-8 combines with J gene TRBJ2-7, with D perhaps matching TRBD2 (5 bases). Per germline, CDR1 SGHVS and CDR2 FQNEAQ. The CDR3 totals 16 residues. Trimming took off 1 base at V and 2 bases at J, with 15 bases between the two ends. The CDR3 loop is CASSLVSETGTYEQYF. CDR3 sequence (DNA): TGTGCCAGCAGCTTAGTGTCCGAGACGGGGACCTACGAGCAGTACTTC.

A note on this clone: At one end the junction does not follow the germline gene, possibly because of a read error. The rearrangement links TRBV2 to TRBJ1-2; the D gene is possibly TRBD1 (6 bases). CDR1 and CDR2 (germline): SNHLY, FYNNEI. The CDR3 sequence is 14 residues long. CDR3 sequence reads: CTSSELQGVYGYTF. CDR3 bases: TGTACCAGCAGTGAACTACAGGGAGTCTATGGCTACACCTTC.

This chain connects TRBV6-2 or TRBV6-3 to TRBJ1-3; the D is unclear. V was pared by 2 bases and J by 0 bases, with 8 bases between. There are 15 residues in the CDR3. CDR1 is MNHEY and CDR2 is SVGEGT in the germline V gene. The CDR3 sequence: CASSYAGLSGNTIYF. The CDR3 DNA reads as TGTGCCAGCAGTTACGCGGGCCTCTCTGGAAACACCATATATTTT.

The genes are TRBV6-2 or TRBV6-3 and TRBJ1-5; D ambiguous. The CDR3 sequence is 15 residues long. Germline values: CDR1 MNHEY, CDR2 SVGEGT. V shed 2 bases and J shed 1 base, with 9 bases lying between them. CDR3 in amino acids: CASSYTQRSNQPQHF. The CDR3 DNA sequence: TGTGCCAGCAGTTACACACAGAGAAGCAATCAGCCCCAGCATTTT.

The table lists this clone with a few counts. The J gene is TRBJ1-2, the V gene TRBV7-2; D is perhaps TRBD1 (5 bases). The V end was cut by 5 bases, the J end by 8 bases, with 24 bases between. The CDR3 is made up of 16 amino acids. CDR1 is SGHTA, CDR2 FQGNSA, per germline. CDR3: CASSPRVPGGSYGYTF. Here the CDR3 DNA reads TGTGCCAGCAGCCCTCGGGTCCCGGGGGGAAGCTACGGCTACACCTTC.

This clone was detected once. This chain connects TRBV24-1 to TRBJ2-6; no firm D call. The CDR3 has 16 amino acids. The germline V gene has CDR1 KGHDR and CDR2 SFDVKD. V was pared by 6 bases and J by 0 bases, with 11 bases between. This CDR3 is CATSPHRSSGANVLTF. CDR3 DNA: TGTGCCACCAGTCCCCACCGGAGCTCTGGGGCCAACGTCCTGACTTTC.